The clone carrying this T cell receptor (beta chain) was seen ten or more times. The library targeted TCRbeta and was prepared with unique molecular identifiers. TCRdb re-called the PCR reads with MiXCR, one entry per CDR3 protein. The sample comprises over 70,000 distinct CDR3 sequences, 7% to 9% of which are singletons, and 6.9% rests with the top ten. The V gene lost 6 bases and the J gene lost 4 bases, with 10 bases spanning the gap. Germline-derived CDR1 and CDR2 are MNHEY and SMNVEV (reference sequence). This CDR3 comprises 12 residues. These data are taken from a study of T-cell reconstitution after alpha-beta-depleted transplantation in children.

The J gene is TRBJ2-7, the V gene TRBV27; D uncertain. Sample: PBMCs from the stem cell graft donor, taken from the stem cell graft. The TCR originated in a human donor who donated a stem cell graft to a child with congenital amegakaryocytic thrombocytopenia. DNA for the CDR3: TGTGCCAGCAGCCAGTTGGGGTACGAGCAGTACTTC. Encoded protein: CASSQLGYEQYF.